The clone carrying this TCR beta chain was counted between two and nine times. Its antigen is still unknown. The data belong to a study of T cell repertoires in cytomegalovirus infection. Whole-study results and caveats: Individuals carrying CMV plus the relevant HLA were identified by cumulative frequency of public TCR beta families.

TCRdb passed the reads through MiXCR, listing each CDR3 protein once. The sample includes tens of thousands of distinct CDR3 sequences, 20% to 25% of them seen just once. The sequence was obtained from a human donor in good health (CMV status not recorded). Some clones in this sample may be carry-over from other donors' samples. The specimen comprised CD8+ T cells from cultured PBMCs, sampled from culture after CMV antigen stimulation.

The CDR3 loop is CASSLENPSYKNIQYF. The CDR3 bases are TGTGCCAGCAGCTTAGAAAATCCCAGCTACAAAAACATTCAGTACTTC. The V and J genes are TRBV11-1 and TRBJ2-4; D is uncertain. CDR3 length equals 16 residues. Trimming shortened V by 1 base and J by 3 bases, and 13 bases separated the two germline ends. Germline V gene data show CDR1 as SGHAT and CDR2 as FQDESV (reference sequence).